This entry features one T cell receptor (beta chain) sequence. This sample is drawn from a study of T cell changes during pregnancy in multiple sclerosis. Some clones are missing from TCRdb's copy, which holds only in-frame ones; the method was immunoSEQ multiplex PCR. The table lists fewer than 90,000 clones, more than 80% of them singletons. The CDR3 consists of 14 residues. With V trimmed by 6 bases and J by 8 bases, 10 bases remained unmatched. CDR1 and CDR2 (germline): MNHEY, SVGAGI. The sequence derives from a female donor with multiple sclerosis, enrolled in a pregnancy study. Sample: peripheral blood, taken in the second trimester of pregnancy. The rearrangement uses TRBV6-5 and TRBJ1-5; 7 nucleotides match TRBD1. The CDR3 DNA reads TGTGCCAGCAGCCGCGACAGGGTCCGGGAGCCCCAGCATTTT. Its protein is CASSRDRVREPQHF.